One and the same sample provided the 23 T cell receptor beta chains below, sequenced in a study of cytomegalovirus exposure and HLA in healthy donors. The PCR was carried out with 60 Vbeta primers and 13 Jbeta primers. The protocol was immunoSEQ multiplex PCR, while the TCRdb copy is restricted to in-frame clones and leaves out a portion. This table holds tens of thousands of clones, about 67% found once. The sequencing sample was made of PBMCs. The receptors here all came from a man aged 35 to 55 in good health and CMV-seropositive.

This chain uses TRBV25-1 with TRBJ2-2; D possibly corresponds to TRBD2 (5 bases). From germline, CDR1 is MGHDK and CDR2 SYGVNS. This CDR3 is 16 amino acids long. V gave up 2 bases and J gave up 4 bases, with 14 bases separating them. The CDR3 DNA sequence: TGTGCCAGCAGTGAACCTACTAGTACGACCACCGGGGAGCTGTTTTTT. Residues: CASSEPTSTTTGELFF.

The table lists this clone with a count of one. The chain couples TRBV28 to TRBJ1-2; no clear D gene. The V gene lost 6 bases and the J gene lost 0 bases, with 5 bases spanning the gap. The CDR3 covers 12 residues. The germline V gene encodes CDR1 MDHEN and CDR2 SYDVKM. This chain's CDR3 is CASSAANYGYTF. The CDR3 region has the DNA TGTGCCAGCAGCGCGGCTAACTATGGCTACACCTTC.

This clone was seen a few times. V usage is TRBV6-5 and J usage is TRBJ2-1; 9 bases line up with TRBD2. J gave up 2 bases and V 4 bases, and 6 bases lay outside the gene matches. The CDR3 consists of 16 residues. The germline V gene has CDR1 MNHEY and CDR2 SVGAGI. CDR3: CASSSNSGGPYNEQFF. CDR3 nucleotide sequence: TGTGCCAGCAGTTCTAATAGCGGGGGACCCTACAATGAGCAGTTCTTC.

This clone has only a few counts. The chain uses TRBV19 and TRBJ2-7, with TRBD1 matching 9 bases. The CDR3 length is 15 residues. CDR1 is LNHDA and CDR2 is SQIVND in the germline V gene (reference sequence). The junction had 7 bases not matched to a gene; V was cut back by 7 bases and J by 0 bases. The CDR3 bases are TGTGCCAGTACCACAGGGACAGGGTCCTCCTACGAGCAGTACTTC. It is translated as CASTTGTGSSYEQYF.

This clone was seen once. The V call is TRBV7-2, the J call TRBJ1-1; the D gene is possibly TRBD1 (6 bases). CDR3 size: 15 residues. CDR1 and CDR2 from the germline V gene are SGHTA and FQGNSA. The V gene lost 6 bases and the J gene lost 1 base, with 15 bases spanning the gap. CDR3 nucleotide sequence: TGTGCCAGCAGTTCCGCCTCAGGGGCGAACACTGAAGCTTTCTTT. Translated: CASSSASGANTEAFF. Variable domain in full (rest from reference TRBV7-2 and TRBJ1-1): GAGVSQSPSNKVTEKGKDVELRCDPISGHTALYWYRQSLGQGLEFLIYFQGNSAPDKSGLPSDRFSAERTGGSVSTLTIQRTQQEDSAVYLCASSSASGANTEAFFGQGTRLTVV.

This clone showed up just a few times. The CDR3 bases are TGCGCCAGCTACCGGTCAGGGGTTGGAGATACGCAGTATTTT. This translates into CASYRSGVGDTQYF. The V gene is TRBV5-1, the J gene TRBJ2-3, with a weak D call TRBD1 (6 bases). V lost 7 bases to trimming and J lost 5 bases, with 17 bases between them. Germline V gene data show CDR1 as SGHRS and CDR2 as YFSETQ. This CDR3 is built from 14 residues.

The genes are TRBV2 and TRBJ1-2; maybe TRBD1 (6 bases). The CDR3 loop spans 14 amino acids. Germline lookup yields CDR1 SNHLY and CDR2 FYNNEI. V lost 6 bases, J lost 2 bases, and 13 bases lay in between. Here the CDR3 reads CASRGPGTNYGYTF. The CDR3 coding sequence is TGTGCCAGCAGGGGCCCCGGGACAAACTATGGCTACACCTTC.

This sequence joins TRBV5-4 and TRBJ1-1; maybe TRBD1 (6 bases). CDR1 and CDR2 (germline): SGHNT, YYREEE (reference sequence). V gave up 4 bases and J gave up 4 bases, with 17 bases separating them. There are 15 residues in the CDR3. The CDR3 bases are TGTGCCAGCAGCCCCTACAGGGTGGTGGCCACTGAAGCTTTCTTT. Its translation: CASSPYRVVATEAFF.

The chain is built from TRBV19 and TRBJ1-6; D ambiguous. The V gene's germline CDR1 is LNHDA and CDR2 SQIVND (reference sequence). This CDR3 contains 16 residues. Trimming removed 6 bases at V and 5 bases at J, with 17 bases between. The CDR3 coding sequence is TGTGCCAGTAGCCCTCCTTTGGGCAGAAATAATTCACCCCTCCACTTT. It translates to CASSPPLGRNNSPLHF.

The rearrangement links TRBV5-1 to TRBJ2-2; a weak D match, TRBD1 (5 bases). The germline gives CDR1 SGHRS, CDR2 YFSETQ. The CDR3 sequence is 15 residues long. The germline V and J ends were trimmed by 2 bases and 0 bases, with 8 bases remaining between them. CDR3 sequence: CASSFQGANTGELFF. The DNA of the CDR3 is TGCGCCAGCAGCTTTCAGGGCGCGAACACCGGGGAGCTGTTTTTT.

This clone was seen just once. The chain recombines TRBV5-1 with TRBJ1-1; D remains unclear. V dropped 3 bases and J dropped 1 base, with 10 bases sitting between them. Germline assignment: CDR1 SGHRS and CDR2 YFSETQ. The CDR3 length is 14 residues. The DNA for the CDR3 is TGCGCCAGCAGCTATGGGCCGGAGAACACTGAAGCTTTCTTT. It yields the protein CASSYGPENTEAFF. Full variable domain (remainder filled in from reference TRBV5-1 and TRBJ1-1): KAGVTQTPRYLIKTRGQQVTLSCSPISGHRSVSWYQQTPGQGLQFLFEYFSETQRNKGNFPGRFSGRQFSNSRSEMNVSTLELGDSALYLCASSYGPENTEAFFGQGTRLTVV.

This chain uses TRBV18 with TRBJ1-1; the match to TRBD1 covers 7 bases. Germline lookup yields CDR1 KGHSH and CDR2 LQKENI. The V gene end was trimmed by 0 bases and the J gene end by 7 bases; junction bases not matched to a gene: 5. This CDR3 contains 14 residues. The CDR3 coding sequence is TGTGCCAGCTCACCACCTAGGGGACAGATTGAAGCTTTCTTT. Translated, it gives CASSPPRGQIEAFF. Full variable domain (remainder filled in from reference TRBV18 and TRBJ1-1): NAGVMQNPRHLVRRRGQEARLRCSPMKGHSHVYWYRQLPEEGLKFMVYLQKENIIDESGMPKERFSAEFPKEGPSILRIQQVVRGDSAAYFCASSPPRGQIEAFFGQGTRLTVV.

The CDR3 loop is CASSPGMEGPNEKLFF. CDR3 nucleotides: TGTGCCAGCTCACCAGGGATGGAGGGACCCAATGAAAAACTGTTTTTT. The rearrangement uses TRBV18 and TRBJ1-4; tentatively, D is TRBD1 (5 bases). V gave up 2 bases and J gave up 5 bases, with 15 bases separating them. The CDR3 is 16 amino acids. Germline V CDR1 and CDR2: KGHSH, LQKENI.

The sample holds a few counts of this clone. V usage is TRBV2 and J usage is TRBJ1-2; TRBD1 is a possible D gene (6 bases). This CDR3 contains 13 residues. CDR1 and CDR2 (germline): SNHLY, FYNNEI. V lost 1 base, J lost 8 bases, and 11 bases lay in between. The CDR3 protein is CASSEEGERGYTF. The CDR3 coding sequence is TGTGCCAGCAGTGAAGAGGGGGAACGCGGCTACACCTTC. Together with reference TRBV2 and TRBJ1-2, the CDR3 gives the full variable domain: EPEVTQTPSHQVTQMGQEVILRCVPISNHLYFYWYRQILGQKVEFLVSFYNNEISEKSEIFDDQFSVERPDGSNFTLKIRSTKLEDSAMYFCASSEEGERGYTFGSGTRLTVV.

This rearrangement joins TRBV5-1 to TRBJ2-2; D unclear. The germline V gene encodes CDR1 SGHRS and CDR2 YFSETQ. The ends were cut back, 0 bases at V and 8 bases at J, with 11 bases in the middle. This CDR3 region has 14 residues. As DNA, the CDR3 is TGCGCCAGCAGCTTGGCCGCGTCCCCGGGGGAGCTGTTTTTT. Amino acid sequence: CASSLAASPGELFF.

The chain carries TRBV29-1 and TRBJ1-5, with no clear D. Germline CDR1 and CDR2: SQVTM and ANQGSEA. Trimming took off 7 bases at V and 4 bases at J, with 11 bases between the two ends. The CDR3 sequence is 12 residues long. CDR3 residues: CSGGDGNQPQHF. CDR3 in DNA: TGCAGCGGCGGCGACGGAAATCAGCCCCAGCATTTT. The full variable domain, rest sourced from reference TRBV29-1 and TRBJ1-5, is SAVISQKPSRDICQRGTSLTIQCQVDSQVTMMFWYRQQPGQSLTLIATANQGSEATYESGFVIDKFPISRPNLTFSTLTVSNMSPEDSSIYLCSGGDGNQPQHFGDGTRLSIL.

The J gene is TRBJ1-1, the V gene TRBV5-1; 7 bases align to TRBD1. The CDR3 runs to 14 residues. CDR1 is SGHRS, CDR2 YFSETQ, per germline. After removal of 6 bases from V and 1 base from J, the junction contained 6 bases not matched to a gene. This CDR3 reads CASTPQGENTEAFF. As DNA, the CDR3 is TGCGCCAGCACCCCTCAGGGGGAGAACACTGAAGCTTTCTTT.

The chain uses TRBV11-3 and TRBJ1-1, with D uncertain. The germline V and J ends were trimmed by 1 base and 4 bases, with 7 bases remaining between them. CDR3 size: 13 residues. CDR1 SGHNT and CDR2 YENEEA come from the germline V gene. The CDR3 spells CASSLGGFTEAFF. The CDR3 DNA is TGTGCCAGCAGCTTAGGAGGGTTCACTGAAGCTTTCTTT. Variable domain in full (rest from reference TRBV11-3 and TRBJ1-1): EAGVVQSPRYKIIEKKQPVAFWCNPISGHNTLYWYLQNLGQGPELLIRYENEEAVDDSQLPKDRFSAERLKGVDSTLKIQPAELGDSAVYLCASSLGGFTEAFFGQGTRLTVV.

This sequence joins TRBV28 and TRBJ2-7; the match to TRBD1 covers 8 bases. The germline V gene encodes CDR1 MDHEN and CDR2 SYDVKM. The CDR3 is made up of 12 amino acids. Losses at the gene ends were 5 bases for V and 4 bases for J; bases not matched to a gene: 1. The CDR3 sequence: CASSRTGYEQYF. CDR3 nucleotide sequence: TGTGCCAGCAGTAGGACAGGGTACGAGCAGTACTTC.

V and J are TRBV12-5 and TRBJ2-3; 7 bases are shared with TRBD2. V was pared by 4 bases and J by 1 base, with 5 bases of the junction left unmatched. CDR1 and CDR2 from the germline V gene are LGHNT and FRNRAP. The CDR3 consists of 15 residues. For the CDR3, the DNA is TGTGCTAGTGGTTCCTCTCGGGAGGGCACAGATACGCAGTATTTT. It encodes CASGSSREGTDTQYF. The full variable domain, completed using reference TRBV12-5 and TRBJ2-3, is DARVTQTPRHKVTEMGQEVTMRCQPILGHNTVFWYRQTMMQGLELLAYFRNRAPLDDSGMPKDRFSAEMPDATLATLKIQPSEPRDSAVYFCASGSSREGTDTQYFGPGTRLTVL.

The chain combines TRBV7-3 with TRBJ1-1; 10 nucleotides line up with TRBD1. Trimming at V came to 5 bases and at J to 6 bases, leaving 9 bases not matched to a gene. The length of the CDR3 is 15 residues. Germline CDR1 is SGHTA and CDR2 is FQGTGA. CDR3 sequence reads: CASSPSGQGVAEAFF. CDR3 DNA sequence: TGTGCCAGCAGCCCCTCAGGACAGGGGGTAGCTGAAGCTTTCTTT.

In its sample, this clone was seen once. The chain links TRBV2 to TRBJ1-5; D not resolved. Per the germline V gene, CDR1 is SNHLY and CDR2 is FYNNEI. Trimming took off 6 bases at V and 4 bases at J, with 7 bases between the two ends. This CDR3 contains 12 residues. CDR3 DNA sequence: TGTGCCAGCAGCGACACAAATCAGCCCCAGCATTTT. The encoded protein is CASSDTNQPQHF.

The genes are TRBV29-1 and TRBJ1-2, with 11 bases lining up with TRBD1. The CDR3 spans 13 residues. Germline V lookup: CDR1 SQVTM, CDR2 ANQGSEA. V lost 4 bases, J lost 4 bases, and 2 bases stayed unmatched. CDR3 amino acids: CSVGDRGAYGYTF. In DNA, the CDR3 is TGCAGCGTTGGGGACAGGGGGGCCTATGGCTACACCTTC.